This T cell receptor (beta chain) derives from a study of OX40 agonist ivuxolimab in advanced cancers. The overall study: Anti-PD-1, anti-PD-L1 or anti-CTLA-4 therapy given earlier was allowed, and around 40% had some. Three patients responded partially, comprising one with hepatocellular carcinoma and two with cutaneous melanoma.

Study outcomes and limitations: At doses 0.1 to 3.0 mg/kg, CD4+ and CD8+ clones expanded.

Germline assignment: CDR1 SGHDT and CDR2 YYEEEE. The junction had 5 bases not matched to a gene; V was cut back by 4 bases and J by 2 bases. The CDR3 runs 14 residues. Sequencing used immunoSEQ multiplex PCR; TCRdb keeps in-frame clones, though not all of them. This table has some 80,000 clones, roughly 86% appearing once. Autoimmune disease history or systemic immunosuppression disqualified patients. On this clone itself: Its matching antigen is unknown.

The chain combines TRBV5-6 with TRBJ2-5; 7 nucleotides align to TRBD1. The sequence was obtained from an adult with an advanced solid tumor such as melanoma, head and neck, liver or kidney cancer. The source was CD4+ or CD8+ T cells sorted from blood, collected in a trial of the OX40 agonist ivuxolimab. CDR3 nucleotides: TGTGCCAGCAGCCCTGGGACAGAACAAGAGACCCAGTACTTC. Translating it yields CASSPGTEQETQYF.